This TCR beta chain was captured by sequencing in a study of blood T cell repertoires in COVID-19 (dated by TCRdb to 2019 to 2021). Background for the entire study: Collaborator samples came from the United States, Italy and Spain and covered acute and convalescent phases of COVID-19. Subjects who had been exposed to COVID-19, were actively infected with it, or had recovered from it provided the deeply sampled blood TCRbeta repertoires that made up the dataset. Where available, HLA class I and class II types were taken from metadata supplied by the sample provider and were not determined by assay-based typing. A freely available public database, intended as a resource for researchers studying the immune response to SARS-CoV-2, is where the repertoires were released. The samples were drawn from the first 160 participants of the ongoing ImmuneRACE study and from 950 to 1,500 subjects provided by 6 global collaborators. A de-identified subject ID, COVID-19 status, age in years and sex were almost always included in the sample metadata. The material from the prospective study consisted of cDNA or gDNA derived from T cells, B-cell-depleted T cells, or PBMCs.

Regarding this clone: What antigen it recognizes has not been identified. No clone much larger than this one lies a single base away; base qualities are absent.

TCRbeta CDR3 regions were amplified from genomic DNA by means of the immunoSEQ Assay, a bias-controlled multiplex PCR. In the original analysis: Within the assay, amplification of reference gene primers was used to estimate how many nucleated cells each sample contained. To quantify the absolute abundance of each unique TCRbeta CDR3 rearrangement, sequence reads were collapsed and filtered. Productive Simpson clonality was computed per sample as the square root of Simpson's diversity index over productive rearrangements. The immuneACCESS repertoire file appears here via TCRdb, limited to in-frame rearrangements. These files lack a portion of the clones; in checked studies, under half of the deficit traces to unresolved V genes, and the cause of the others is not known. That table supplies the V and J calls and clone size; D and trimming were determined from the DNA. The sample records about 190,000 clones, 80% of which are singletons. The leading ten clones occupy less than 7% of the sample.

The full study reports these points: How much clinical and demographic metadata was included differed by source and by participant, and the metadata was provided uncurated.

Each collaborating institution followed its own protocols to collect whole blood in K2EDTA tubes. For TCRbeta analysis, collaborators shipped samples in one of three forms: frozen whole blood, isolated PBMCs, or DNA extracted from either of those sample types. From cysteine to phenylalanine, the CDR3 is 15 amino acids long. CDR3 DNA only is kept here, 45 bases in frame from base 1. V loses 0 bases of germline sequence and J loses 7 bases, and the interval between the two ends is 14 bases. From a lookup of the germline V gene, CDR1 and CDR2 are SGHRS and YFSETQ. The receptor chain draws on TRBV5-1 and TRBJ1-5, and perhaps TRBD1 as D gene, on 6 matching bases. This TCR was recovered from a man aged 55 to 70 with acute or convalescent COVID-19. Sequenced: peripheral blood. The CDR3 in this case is CASSLGAGAGQPQHF. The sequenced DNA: TGCGCCAGCAGCTTGGGGGCGGGGGCAGGACAGCCCCAGCATTTT. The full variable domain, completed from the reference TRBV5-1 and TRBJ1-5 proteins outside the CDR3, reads KAGVTQTPRYLIKTRGQQVTLSCSPISGHRSVSWYQQTPGQGLQFLFEYFSETQRNKGNFPGRFSGRQFSNSRSEMNVSTLELGDSALYLCASSLGAGAGQPQHFGDGTRLSIL.